Following are 26 T cell receptor beta chains from one sample sequenced in a study of OX40 agonist ivuxolimab in advanced cancers. Sequencing used immunoSEQ multiplex PCR; TCRdb keeps in-frame clones, though not all of them. The sample has roughly 40,000 clones, roughly four fifths seen once. The material was CD4+ or CD8+ T cells sorted from blood, obtained in a trial of the OX40 agonist ivuxolimab. These receptors were obtained from an adult with an advanced solid tumor such as melanoma, head and neck, liver or kidney cancer.

The CDR3 loop reads CSASSETQYF. CDR3 bases: TGCAGCGCTAGCAGCGAGACCCAGTACTTC. The chain combines TRBV29-1 with TRBJ2-5; D is perhaps TRBD2 (5 bases). V was trimmed by 7 bases and J by 5 bases, leaving 8 bases between them. The CDR3 length is 10 residues. Germline V gene data show CDR1 as SQVTM and CDR2 as ANQGSEA.

The CDR3 protein is CASSPVHISQTYGYTF. CDR3 coding DNA: TGTGCCAGCTCACCAGTTCATATTAGCCAGACTTATGGCTACACCTTC. The V and J genes are TRBV18 and TRBJ1-2; D remains ambiguous. Between the trimmed V and J ends, which lost 2 bases and 5 bases, there was a span of 18 bases. There are 16 residues in the CDR3. CDR1 is KGHSH, CDR2 LQKENI, per germline. The full variable domain, with the rest looked up from reference TRBV18 and TRBJ1-2, is NAGVMQNPRHLVRRRGQEARLRCSPMKGHSHVYWYRQLPEEGLKFMVYLQKENIIDESGMPKERFSAEFPKEGPSILRIQQVVRGDSAAYFCASSPVHISQTYGYTFGSGTRLTVV.

The genes are TRBV7-8 and TRBJ1-6, with TRBD1 matching 7 bases. V lost 5 bases to trimming and J lost 9 bases; unmatched junction nucleotides: 13. Looked up from germline, CDR1 is SGHVS and CDR2 is FQNEAQ. The CDR3 runs to 16 residues. CDR3 loop: CASSPRTGHGGSPLHF. The CDR3 DNA sequence: TGTGCCAGCAGCCCCCGGACAGGACACGGTGGTTCACCCCTCCACTTT. Full variable domain (remainder filled in from reference TRBV7-8 and TRBJ1-6): GAGVSQSPRYKVAKRGQDVALRCDPISGHVSLFWYQQALGQGPEFLTYFQNEAQLDKSGLPSDRFFAERPEGSVSTLKIQRTQQEDSAVYLCASSPRTGHGGSPLHFGNGTRLTVT.

The V and J genes are TRBV29-1 and TRBJ1-2, with TRBD1 as a possible D gene (5 bases). There are 11 residues in the CDR3. Trimming took 7 bases from V and 4 from J, leaving 10 bases between them. Germline loops: CDR1 SQVTM, CDR2 ANQGSEA. CDR3 protein: CSASGGYGYTF. The DNA for the CDR3 is TGCAGCGCGTCGGGGGGCTATGGCTACACCTTC.

The V gene is TRBV11-2, the J gene TRBJ2-1; the match to TRBD2 covers 7 bases. Trimming cost V 5 bases and J 2 bases; bases outside gene matches: 9. Looked up from germline, CDR1 is SGHAT and CDR2 is FQNNGV. CDR3 length equals 16 residues. The CDR3 DNA follows: TGTGCCAGCAGCCCTGCGGGGCGGGGGACCTACAATGAGCAGTTCTTC. Amino acids: CASSPAGRGTYNEQFF.

DNA for the CDR3: TGCGCCAGCGGGTCGGGTGCTAGCGGGTTAACCGGGGAGCTGTTTTTT. Translated, it gives CASGSGASGLTGELFF. The J gene is TRBJ2-2, the V gene TRBV5-1; the match to TRBD2 covers 8 bases. Germline trimming cut 7 bases from V and 5 bases from J; bases unmatched to any gene: 13. The CDR3 is 16 amino acids. CDR1 SGHRS and CDR2 YFSETQ come from the germline V gene.

The CDR3 DNA sequence: TGTGCCAGCAGCGTATTATCGGGCACCGGGGAGCTGTTTTTT. Translation gives CASSVLSGTGELFF. The V call is TRBV9, the J call TRBJ2-2; D gene uncertain. The CDR3 spans 14 residues. Germline-derived CDR1 and CDR2 are SGDLS and YYNGEE. V shed 1 base and J shed 4 bases, with 8 bases lying between them.

For the CDR3, the DNA is TGTGCCAGCGGCCGGGACTCAGGCCCCTACAATGAGCAGTTCTTC. Translation: CASGRDSGPYNEQFF. The chain employs TRBV5-5 and TRBJ2-1, with D tentatively TRBD2 (6 bases). The CDR3 length is 15 residues. V shed 7 bases and J shed 2 bases, with 16 bases lying between them. CDR1 and CDR2 from the germline V gene are SGHKS and YYEKEE (reference sequence).

The chain combines TRBV7-2 with TRBJ2-1, with 8 bases identical to TRBD2. This CDR3 region has 16 residues. Unmatched junction bases numbered 11, after V lost 5 bases and J lost 5 bases. The V gene's germline CDR1 is SGHTA and CDR2 FQGNSA. The DNA for the CDR3 is TGTGCCAGCAGCCACCCCGCCGGGAGGGCGCACAATGAGCAGTTCTTC. Residues: CASSHPAGRAHNEQFF.

The chain combines TRBV7-2 with TRBJ2-3, with 8 bases matching TRBD2. This CDR3 comprises 18 residues. Per germline, CDR1 SGHTA and CDR2 FQGNSA. The V gene end was trimmed by 1 base and the J gene end by 3 bases; junction bases not matched to a gene: 12. The DNA for the CDR3 is TGTGCCAGCAGCTTAGACGGGGGGAGCGGGAGAGGGACAGATACGCAGTATTTT. Its translation is CASSLDGGSGRGTDTQYF. Drawing the rest from reference TRBV7-2 and TRBJ2-3, the complete variable domain is GAGVSQSPSNKVTEKGKDVELRCDPISGHTALYWYRQSLGQGLEFLIYFQGNSAPDKSGLPSDRFSAERTGGSVSTLTIQRTQQEDSAVYLCASSLDGGSGRGTDTQYFGPGTRLTVL.

V and J are TRBV11-2 and TRBJ1-6; no firm D call. V was shortened by 1 base and J by 7 bases, with 5 bases between the two germline ends. Per the germline V gene, CDR1 is SGHAT and CDR2 is FQNNGV. The CDR3 has 13 amino acids. CDR3 region: CASSLVPNSPLHF. The CDR3 DNA sequence: TGTGCCAGCAGCTTAGTGCCGAATTCACCCCTCCACTTT.

The V and J genes are TRBV7-8 and TRBJ1-1; unclear D gene. This CDR3 is built from 12 residues. V lost 4 bases, J lost 3 bases, and 6 bases lay in between. Germline V lookup: CDR1 SGHVS, CDR2 FQNEAQ. The CDR3 DNA reads as TGTGCCAGCAGCTCCTGGTACACTGAAGCTTTCTTT. Amino acids: CASSSWYTEAFF.

This chain connects TRBV5-5 to TRBJ2-2; the match to TRBD2 covers 7 bases. The junction had 14 bases not matched to a gene; V was cut back by 2 bases and J by 4 bases. CDR3 size: 18 residues. CDR1 and CDR2 (germline): SGHKS, YYEKEE (reference sequence). The DNA for the CDR3 is TGTGCCAGCAGCTTTAGTCAGCTAGCGGAAACCTTCACCGGGGAGCTGTTTTTT. Translated, it gives CASSFSQLAETFTGELFF.

This clone occurred a few times. The rearrangement links TRBV5-1 to TRBJ2-7, with TRBD1 matching 9 bases. The length of the CDR3 is 18 residues. Trimming at V came to 0 bases and at J to 5 bases, leaving 15 bases not matched to a gene. Germline CDR1 SGHRS, CDR2 YFSETQ. The DNA of the CDR3 is TGCGCCAGCAGCTTGGGCCCCGTCCGCCGGGACAGGGCAGACGAGCAGTACTTC. It is translated as CASSLGPVRRDRADEQYF.

The V and J genes are TRBV10-2 and TRBJ2-1; 8 bases align to TRBD2. V lost 10 bases to trimming and J lost 7 bases; unmatched junction nucleotides: 15. The CDR3 contains 15 residues. From germline, CDR1 is WSHSY and CDR2 SAAADI. DNA of the CDR3: TGCGCCACCTCGTTACCTCCTAGCGGGCTTAATGAGCAGTTCTTC. It translates to CATSLPPSGLNEQFF.

The rearrangement links TRBV11-3 to TRBJ2-1, with 11 bases that match TRBD2. Germline values: CDR1 SGHNT, CDR2 YENEEA. J was trimmed by 7 bases and V by 5 bases; bases with no gene match: 7. This CDR3 has 15 amino acids. CDR3 loop: CASSRLAGPGNEQFF. For the CDR3, the DNA is TGTGCCAGCAGCCGACTAGCGGGACCCGGAAATGAGCAGTTCTTC.

The chain has TRBV28 and TRBJ1-2; unclear D gene. There are 15 residues in the CDR3. V was cut by 5 bases and J by 4 bases, with 17 bases left in between. Looked up from germline, CDR1 is MDHEN and CDR2 is SYDVKM. CDR3 nucleotides: TGTGCCAGCAGTACGTCAGCCGGGCCGGGCTATGGCTACACCTTC. This sequence encodes CASSTSAGPGYGYTF.

The V call is TRBV25-1, the J call TRBJ1-3, with no clear D. Trimming cost V 6 bases and J 0 bases, with 9 bases left between them. The germline V gene has CDR1 MGHDK and CDR2 SYGVNS. The CDR3 covers 14 residues. The CDR3 nucleotides read TGTGCCAGCAGAAGTATCTACTCTGGAAACACCATATATTTT. This codes for CASRSIYSGNTIYF.

By proportion, this clone is medium-sized. The chain is built from TRBV11-2 and TRBJ1-2, with D possibly matching TRBD1 (6 bases). The V end was cut by 5 bases, the J end by 6 bases, with 13 bases between. CDR3 length: 13 residues. Germline V gene data show CDR1 as SGHAT and CDR2 as FQNNGV. CDR3 sequence: CASSLGQWDGYTF. CDR3 bases: TGTGCCAGCAGCCTAGGACAGTGGGATGGCTACACCTTC. Full variable domain (outside the CDR3, taken from reference TRBV11-2 and TRBJ1-2): EAGVAQSPRYKIIEKRQSVAFWCNPISGHATLYWYQQILGQGPKLLIQFQNNGVVDDSQLPKDRFSAERLKGVDSTLKIQPAKLEDSAVYLCASSLGQWDGYTFGSGTRLTVV.

This sequence joins TRBV5-1 and TRBJ2-7; D remains ambiguous. This CDR3 spans 13 amino acids. Germline V gene sequence: CDR1 SGHRS, CDR2 YFSETQ. V lost 0 bases and J 2 bases, leaving 6 bases between the germline ends. CDR3 in DNA: TGCGCCAGCAGCTTGGAACGGCCCTACGAGCAGTACTTC. Its protein is CASSLERPYEQYF.

This clone was found a few times. V gene TRBV10-2 combines with J gene TRBJ1-2; no reliable D call. The V gene's germline CDR1 is WSHSY and CDR2 SAAADI. Trimming pared 1 base from V and 5 bases from J, leaving 17 bases between. The CDR3 length is 16 residues. CDR3 sequence (DNA): TGCGCCAGCAGTGAGTTAAGGGTCGAGGGTAGATATGGCTACACCTTC. It codes for CASSELRVEGRYGYTF.

By share, this clone ranks as medium-sized. This chain uses TRBV29-1 with TRBJ1-2; 7 bases align to TRBD1. The CDR3 spans 13 residues. After removal of 8 bases from V and 8 bases from J, the junction contained 14 bases not matched to a gene. Germline loops: CDR1 SQVTM, CDR2 ANQGSEA. CDR3 bases: TGCAGCTCAAGGGGGCAGCCCGACCTCGGCTACACCTTC. The encoded protein is CSSRGQPDLGYTF.

The chain carries TRBV20-1 and TRBJ1-2; D ambiguous. CDR3 length equals 10 residues. Trimming stripped 6 bases from V and 4 bases from J, with 6 bases between. Germline V gives CDR1 DFQATT, CDR2 SNEGSKA (reference sequence). The CDR3 nucleotides read TGCAGTGCAAACACCTATGGCTACACCTTC. Residues: CSANTYGYTF.

The chain carries TRBV7-3 and TRBJ2-3; tentatively, D is TRBD2 (6 bases). Germline values: CDR1 SGHTA, CDR2 FQGTGA. The length of the CDR3 is 16 residues. Trimming removed 5 bases at V and 3 bases at J, with 18 bases between. The CDR3 protein is CASSPAGGSQTDTQYF. CDR3 DNA sequence: TGTGCCAGCAGCCCAGCCGGAGGGTCTCAGACAGATACGCAGTATTTT.

The chain recombines TRBV2 with TRBJ1-2; D may be TRBD1 (5 bases). Germline V gene data show CDR1 as SNHLY and CDR2 as FYNNEI. V lost 10 bases and J 8 bases, leaving 20 bases between the germline ends. The CDR3 covers 13 residues. CDR3 loop: CATLFRDLWGYTF. Written as DNA, the CDR3 is TGTGCCACCCTTTTCCGGGACCTGTGGGGCTACACCTTC.

The CDR3 bases are TGTGCCAGCAGGGAGGGGGGATGGACTGAAGCTTTCTTT. Its protein product is CASREGGWTEAFF. V usage is TRBV2 and J usage is TRBJ1-1; a possible D gene is TRBD1 (6 bases). The germline V gene has CDR1 SNHLY and CDR2 FYNNEI. With 6 bases removed from V and 5 bases from J, the gap between germline ends came to 13 bases. This CDR3 is 13 amino acids long. The variable domain in full, completed from reference TRBV2 and TRBJ1-1, reads EPEVTQTPSHQVTQMGQEVILRCVPISNHLYFYWYRQILGQKVEFLVSFYNNEISEKSEIFDDQFSVERPDGSNFTLKIRSTKLEDSAMYFCASREGGWTEAFFGQGTRLTVV.